This T cell receptor (beta chain) was retrieved from a study of blood T cell repertoires in COVID-19. Overall study context: Acute and convalescent COVID-19 samples came from the United States, Italy and Spain.

Per the authors' pipeline: Using reference gene primer amplification, nucleated cell counts were estimated. Clones were read by immunoSEQ multiplex PCR, and TCRdb kept only the in-frame ones, dropping some. V and J calls and clone size are as listed in that table; D and trimming were resolved from the DNA. The data hold about 430,000 clones, with 80% to 90% observed a single time. About this clone itself: The same CDR3 is also encoded by other DNA sequences in this sample.

Germline lookup yields CDR1 MDHEN and CDR2 SYDVKM. The CDR3 runs 13 residues. V gave up 6 bases and J gave up 1 base, with 4 bases separating them. Cohort 3 recovery required two negative PCRs, clearance, or symptom resolution. This chain joins TRBV28 and TRBJ2-6; D call uncertain. This TCR derives from a man aged 25-40 years who had recovered from COVID-19. Input material: PBMCs or T cells enriched from blood (not recorded which). CDR3 bases: TGTGCCAGCAGCCGGTCTGGGGCCAACGTCCTGACTTTC. Its translation: CASSRSGANVLTF. The complete variable domain, with remaining parts taken from reference TRBV28 and TRBJ2-6, reads DVKVTQSSRYLVKRTGEKVFLECVQDMDHENMFWYRQDPGLGLRLIYFSYDVKMKEKGDIPEGYSVSREKKERFSLILESASTNQTSMYLCASSRSGANVLTFGAGSRLTVL.